A single sample is the source of the 23 T cell receptor beta chains below, sequenced in a study. MiXCR, run by TCRdb on the 5' RACE reads, gives a single entry per CDR3 protein. Of under 65,000 distinct CDR3 sequences listed, about 28% are singletons. Material for sequencing was tumor-infiltrating memory CD4+ T cells sorted from the breast tumor. Subset defined: memory CD4+ T cells, CD4+CD45RO+CD25-. Receptors originate from a female donor with breast cancer.

The chain joins TRBV7-2 to TRBJ2-5, with no clear D. The CDR3 consists of 15 residues. Trimming removed 2 bases at V and 5 bases at J, with 15 bases between. CDR1 SGHTA and CDR2 FQGNSA come from the germline V gene. CDR3 DNA sequence: TGTGCCAGCAGCTTACGTCCTCAATCATTGGAGACCCAGTACTTC. It translates to CASSLRPQSLETQYF.

The chain couples TRBV29-1 to TRBJ2-3; TRBD1 might be the D (5 bases). The germline V and J ends were trimmed by 7 bases and 6 bases, with 17 bases remaining between them. The CDR3 is 13 amino acids. Germline values: CDR1 SQVTM, CDR2 ANQGSEA. CDR3 sequence reads: CSADPRGRDTQYF. The DNA for the CDR3 is TGCAGCGCGGACCCTAGGGGTAGGGATACGCAGTATTTT.

As regards this clonotype: This likely comes from a read error, as the CDR3 has no conserved phenylalanine or tryptophan at its end. V usage is TRBV12-3 or TRBV12-4 and J usage is TRBJ1-1; D not resolved. The length of the CDR3 is 13 residues. The V and J ends lost 5 bases and 0 bases respectively, with 7 bases between them. The CDR3 sequence: CASSLGLNTEAFL. The CDR3 DNA reads as TGTGCCAGCAGTCTCGGACTGAACACTGAAGCTTTCCTT.

This chain joins TRBV2 and TRBJ2-1; TRBD1 matches at 7 bases. This CDR3 has 12 residues. In germline, CDR1 is SNHLY, CDR2 FYNNEI. V lost 5 bases, J lost 9 bases, and 4 bases stayed unmatched. The CDR3 loop reads CASSLRGSEQFF. CDR3 sequence (DNA): TGTGCCAGCAGTCTCAGGGGGAGTGAGCAGTTCTTC.

The chain combines TRBV4-1 with TRBJ2-2; D not certain. CDR3 size: 15 residues. Trimming took 1 base from V and 1 from J, leaving 7 bases between them. Germline-derived CDR1 and CDR2 are MGHRA and YSYEKL. The CDR3 is CASSQGTVNTGELFF. DNA of the CDR3: TGCGCCAGCAGCCAAGGTACAGTGAACACCGGGGAGCTGTTTTTT.

The chain joins TRBV11-2 to TRBJ2-7, with D unclear. Trimming took 4 bases from V and 0 from J, leaving 7 bases between them. The CDR3 is 13 residues long. The germline V gene has CDR1 SGHAT and CDR2 FQNNGV. The CDR3, as DNA: TGTGCCAGCAGCTCGCCCCACTCCTACGAGCAGTACTTC. Protein: CASSSPHSYEQYF.

This rearrangement joins TRBV6-2 or TRBV6-3 to TRBJ1-5; the D gene is possibly TRBD1 (5 bases). This CDR3 is 12 amino acids long. Germline V CDR1 and CDR2: MNHEY, SVGEGT. The V end lost 7 bases, the J end lost 7 bases, and 11 bases lay between the germline ends. This chain's CDR3 is CASTGGSQPQHF. CDR3 DNA sequence: TGTGCCAGCACCGGGGGGTCGCAGCCCCAGCATTTT.

This clonotype was detected many times. The chain couples TRBV7-8 to TRBJ2-1; D remains unclear. V was cut by 3 bases and J by 6 bases, with 9 bases left in between. The CDR3 is 13 residues long. Germline CDR1 SGHVS, CDR2 FQNEAQ. The CDR3 DNA is TGTGCCAGCAGCTTCACGGTCACCAATGAGCAGTTCTTC. Its protein is CASSFTVTNEQFF.

The CDR3 protein is CASNNGALTHQETQYF. The CDR3 nucleotides are TGCGCCAGCAACAACGGGGCGTTAACCCACCAAGAGACCCAGTACTTC. The chain joins TRBV5-1 to TRBJ2-5; D possibly matches TRBD1 or TRBD2 (5 bases each). Trimming pared 6 bases from V and 0 bases from J, leaving 18 bases between. The length of the CDR3 is 16 residues. CDR1 and CDR2 from the germline V gene are SGHRS and YFSETQ.

There are many counts of this clonotype. The CDR3 spells CASRDYVEEAFF. In DNA form, the CDR3 reads TGTGCCAGCAGGGACTATGTAGAAGAAGCTTTCTTT. The V and J genes are TRBV6-5 and TRBJ1-1; D is unresolved. The V end was cut by 6 bases, the J end by 8 bases, with 13 bases between. The V gene's germline CDR1 is MNHEY and CDR2 SVGAGI. The CDR3 consists of 12 residues.

The rearrangement links TRBV29-1 to TRBJ1-5; D gene unclear. V dropped 0 bases and J dropped 11 bases, with 8 bases sitting between them. Germline CDR1 and CDR2: SQVTM and ANQGSEA. The CDR3 totals 11 residues. The CDR3 coding sequence is TGCAGCGTTGAAGATCTAGGGACCCAGCATTTT. It codes for CSVEDLGTQHF.

This clonotype was counted only a few times. The J gene is TRBJ2-7, the V gene TRBV20-1, with 8 bases matching TRBD1. Germline values: CDR1 DFQATT, CDR2 SNEGSKA (reference sequence). The CDR3 consists of 15 residues. J was trimmed by 0 bases and V by 4 bases; bases with no gene match: 8. The chain's CDR3 is CSATGPGQVSYEQYF. DNA for the CDR3: TGCAGTGCTACGGGACCGGGACAGGTCTCCTACGAGCAGTACTTC.

To note about this clonotype: The conserved phenylalanine or tryptophan normally closing the CDR3 is absent here, so this likely arose from a read error. The DNA is left out, because the CDR3 cannot be placed on it with certainty; the CDR3 is given as TCRdb lists it. This chain connects TRBV4-3 to TRBJ2-1; TRBD2, the D gene given by the table, was not confirmed from the DNA. Germline loops: CDR1 LGHNA, CDR2 YSLEER. The CDR3 is 12 residues long, ends included. CDR3 residues: CASSQDRDLPFC.

This clonotype was recorded at least ten times. The chain uses TRBV20-1 and TRBJ1-2, with 10 bases matching TRBD1. The V segment lost 2 bases and the J segment 8 bases; nucleotides outside the gene matches: 8. Germline V gene sequence: CDR1 DFQATT, CDR2 SNEGSKA (reference sequence). The CDR3 is made up of 14 amino acids. This chain's CDR3 is CSARPPGDRGGYTF. The CDR3 DNA follows: TGCAGTGCTAGACCGCCGGGGGACAGGGGAGGCTACACCTTC.

Note on this clonotype: A much bigger clone sits one base away, suggesting this may be a read error. The gene calls are TRBV7-2 and TRBJ2-5, with D perhaps TRBD1 (6 bases). The germline CDR1 and CDR2 sequences are SGHTA and FQGNSA. The ends were cut back, 7 bases at V and 5 bases at J, with 17 bases in the middle. The CDR3 has 14 amino acids. Here the CDR3 DNA reads TGTGCCAGCACCGCCGAACAGGGACGGGAGACCCAGTACTTC. It encodes CASTAEQGRETQYF. The complete variable domain, with remaining parts taken from reference TRBV7-2 and TRBJ2-5, reads GAGVSQSPSNKVTEKGKDVELRCDPISGHTALYWYRQSLGQGLEFLIYFQGNSAPDKSGLPSDRFSAERTGGSVSTLTIQRTQQEDSAVYLCASTAEQGRETQYFGPGTRLLVL.

V gene TRBV6-6 combines with J gene TRBJ1-2; no firm D call. Germline CDR1 is MNHNY and CDR2 is SVGAGI (reference sequence). The CDR3 is 13 amino acids. Trimming shortened V by 4 bases and J by 0 bases, and 6 bases separated the two germline ends. DNA for the CDR3: TGTGCCAGCAGTTTCACAGCTAACTATGGCTACACCTTC. Protein: CASSFTANYGYTF.

J is TRBJ2-2 and V is TRBV18, with 8 bases identical to TRBD2. CDR1 KGHSH and CDR2 LQKENI come from the germline V gene. The V and J ends lost 2 bases and 1 base, in that order; junction bases with no gene match: 6. This CDR3 spans 17 amino acids. The CDR3 loop reads CASSPGGGRKNTGELFF. In DNA, the CDR3 is TGTGCCAGCTCACCAGGGGGCGGGAGGAAGAACACCGGGGAGCTGTTTTTT. Full variable domain (remainder filled in from reference TRBV18 and TRBJ2-2): NAGVMQNPRHLVRRRGQEARLRCSPMKGHSHVYWYRQLPEEGLKFMVYLQKENIIDESGMPKERFSAEFPKEGPSILRIQQVVRGDSAAYFCASSPGGGRKNTGELFFGEGSRLTVL.

The chain uses TRBV15 and TRBJ1-6; D is undetermined. Trimming stripped 5 bases from V and 7 bases from J, with 9 bases between. The CDR3 extends over 13 amino acids. Germline V CDR1 and CDR2: LNHNV, YYDKDF (reference sequence). The CDR3 sequence: CATSGSANSPLHF. CDR3 sequence (DNA): TGTGCCACCAGCGGTAGCGCGAATTCACCCCTCCACTTT.

The chain couples TRBV20-1 to TRBJ2-3; D is possibly TRBD2 (6 bases). V lost 3 bases and J lost 5, with 15 bases in between. This CDR3 is built from 14 residues. The germline V gene has CDR1 DFQATT and CDR2 SNEGSKA (reference sequence). The CDR3 bases are TGCAGTGCTAGTAGGCTAGCGAGACGAGATACGCAGTATTTT. Protein sequence: CSASRLARRDTQYF.

The chain links TRBV9 to TRBJ2-3; D call uncertain. V was pared by 1 base and J by 4 bases, with 13 bases between. There are 15 residues in the CDR3. Germline CDR1 reads SGDLS; CDR2 reads YYNGEE. Written as DNA, the CDR3 is TGTGCCAGCAGCGTAATTCCCAATCAACCAGATACGCAGTATTTT. It encodes CASSVIPNQPDTQYF.

In this sample, this clonotype turned up a few times. The CDR3 DNA sequence: TGTGCCAGCAGCCGAAATAAACTGGTGGGCACAGGGGGCCTAGATTCACCCCTCCACTTT. The encoded protein is CASSRNKLVGTGGLDSPLHF. The genes are TRBV4-2 and TRBJ1-6; TRBD1 matches 9 bases. Germline V gene data show CDR1 as LGHNA and CDR2 as YNFKEQ. Trimming removed 4 bases from V and 8 bases from J; junction bases left unmatched: 21. This CDR3 is built from 20 residues.

This rearrangement joins TRBV12-3 or TRBV12-4 to TRBJ1-1; no clear D gene. Trimming took off 4 bases at V and 4 bases at J, with 7 bases between the two ends. This CDR3 region has 12 residues. DNA of the CDR3: TGTGCCAGCAGTTCCGGCCTCACTGAAGCTTTCTTT. Amino acids: CASSSGLTEAFF.

With regard to this clonotype: The junction does not match germline at one end; this may be a read error. The chain links TRBV28 to TRBJ2-7, with D unclear. Germline V lookup: CDR1 MDHEN, CDR2 SYDVKM. The CDR3 runs 15 residues. The CDR3 sequence is CASTLTTSRSCEQYF. DNA for the CDR3: TGTGCCAGCACGTTAACCACGAGTCGGTCCTGCGAGCAGTACTTC.